Listed below are T cell receptor beta chains from one sample, sequenced in a study of blood T cell repertoires in COVID-19. Here immunoSEQ multiplex PCR was the method, and the copy in TCRdb shows in-frame clones only, minus some. The data show about 200,000 clones, 80% to 90% seen once. Material for sequencing was peripheral blood. These TCRs come from a human donor with active or convalescent COVID-19. The donor label of this sample is uncertain. CDR3s leave out the opening cysteine and the closing phenylalanine or tryptophan.

v_gene,CDR3aa
TRBV6-1,ASSGTSGPETGELF
TRBV28,ASREGSNTGELF
TRBV20-1,SASKTSGRGNEQF
TRBV28,ASRRDRVNQPQH
TRBV7-2,ASSQGQNTEAF
TRBV4-2,ASSPTASGGAGTDTQY
TRBV29-1,SVEGTGDSSIYEQY
TRBV19,ASSIPRVEGNTEAF
TRBV5-1,ASSETSGRAGGQY
TRBV18,ASSTNRQGTGANVLT
TRBV11-3,ASSLEGGLAGWHTQY
TRBV6-1,ASNERTGSAGGYT
TRBV2,ASRSGTPNSPLH
TRBV19,ASSAGDYGYT
TRBV10-3,AISVQGASADTQY
TRBV27,ASSLAPQGTYNSPLH
TRBV12-3/TRBV12-4,ASSLGQVFEQY
TRBV5-4,ASSRSDSGATDTQY
TRBV18,ASSPPLRHTFGTGVYNEQF
TRBV5-1,ASSLGSSGKTDTQY
TRBV19,ASRAGQGLSYEQY
TRBV19,ASSMEWDSGRRGANVLT
TRBV28,ASSSNRVRGYGYT
TRBV5-1,ASSVPTSGSLDEQF
TRBV9,ASSVAGAGTVNSPLH
TRBV4-1,ASSQGQGSNEQY
TRBV7-2,ASSPPGVAGGLNEQF
TRBV7-2,ASSHAGGGSNQPQH
TRBV5-6,ASSGQDRVYEQY
TRBV3-1/TRBV3-2,ASSQGGGWDTQY
TRBV14,ASSQSAASGRRGYEQY
TRBV4-3,ASSQDTTRGESTDTQY
TRBV9,ASSVNSPPVY
TRBV2,ASSELNGETQY
TRBV29-1,SVFSGYTGELF
TRBV6-6,ASSMSYEQY
TRBV5-8,ASSLPGTGVLNEQF
TRBV27,ASSLLGDKRYGYT
TRBV3-1/TRBV3-2,ASSQGGLIADTQY
TRBV7-2,ASSSGGTNEKLF
TRBV28,ASSLAGLSGNTIY
TRBV9,ASSVGSGTAYGYT
TRBV6-6,ASSLQAGEETQY
TRBV11-2,ASSYRDRARTGAGNTIY
TRBV4-2,ASSQELWEKLF
TRBV28,ASSFVAGPPYEQY
TRBV4-1,ASSQEDRSNQPQH
TRBV6-5,ASTQRRESEAF
TRBV5-4,ASSSRVPPYEQY
TRBV29-1,SVGSERGGTDTQY
TRBV5-1,ASSLSGTSLDTQY